Below are 20 T cell receptor beta chains sequenced from a single sample in a study of T cell responses to AZD1222 COVID-19 vaccine. Method: immunoSEQ multiplex PCR; TCRdb's copy keeps in-frame clones and lacks some. The sample contains about 130,000 clones, 80% to 90% of which appear only once. The source was peripheral blood, collected on day 0 of AZD1222 vaccination. The source is an adult in good health.

This chain connects TRBV7-3 to TRBJ2-1; the match to TRBD2 covers 7 bases. This CDR3 contains 15 residues. The germline gives CDR1 SGHTA, CDR2 FQGTGA. The trim removed 2 bases at V and 0 bases at J, leaving 1 base unmatched. CDR3 bases: TGTGCCAGCAGCTTAGCGGGGGTCTCCTACAATGAGCAGTTCTTC. Amino acid sequence: CASSLAGVSYNEQFF.

The rearrangement links TRBV7-2 to TRBJ2-7; D is ambiguous. V was shortened by 1 base and J by 2 bases, with 3 bases between the two germline ends. Germline-derived CDR1 and CDR2 are SGHTA and FQGNSA. The CDR3 loop spans 12 amino acids. CDR3 DNA: TGTGCCAGCAGCTTAGGGACCTACGAGCAGTACTTC. Protein sequence: CASSLGTYEQYF. Complete variable domain (other parts from reference TRBV7-2 and TRBJ2-7): GAGVSQSPSNKVTEKGKDVELRCDPISGHTALYWYRQSLGQGLEFLIYFQGNSAPDKSGLPSDRFSAERTGGSVSTLTIQRTQQEDSAVYLCASSLGTYEQYFGPGTRLTVT.

The sample holds one count of this clone. The chain carries TRBV30 and TRBJ2-7, with D perhaps matching TRBD2 (6 bases). Germline values: CDR1 GTSNPN, CDR2 SVGIG (reference sequence). The CDR3 consists of 13 residues. V was cut by 6 bases and J by 0 bases, with 12 bases left in between. The CDR3 here is CACTPGVSYEQYF. DNA for the CDR3: TGTGCCTGTACACCGGGGGTCTCCTACGAGCAGTACTTC.

The chain uses TRBV6-5 and TRBJ2-5; 7 bases map to TRBD1. Per germline, CDR1 MNHEY and CDR2 SVGAGI. This CDR3 is built from 16 residues. Trimming cost V 0 bases and J 5 bases; bases outside gene matches: 9. As DNA, the CDR3 is TGTGCCAGCAGTTACTCATTACAGGGGACAGAGGAGACCCAGTACTTC. Protein: CASSYSLQGTEETQYF.

This chain connects TRBV3-1 (or the pseudogene TRBV3-2) to TRBJ2-1, with TRBD2 identical over 7 bases. CDR1 and CDR2 (germline): LGHDT, YNNKEL (reference sequence). The CDR3 is 13 residues long. J was trimmed by 5 bases and V by 5 bases; bases with no gene match: 3. The CDR3 spells CASSFGGNNEQFF. The CDR3 nucleotides are TGTGCCAGCAGCTTCGGGGGGAACAATGAGCAGTTCTTC.

The CDR3 nucleotides are TGTGCCAGCAGTTTTATGACAGACAATCAGCCCCAGCATTTT. Its protein product is CASSFMTDNQPQHF. V usage is TRBV28 and J usage is TRBJ1-5; D may be TRBD1 (5 bases). The germline CDR1 and CDR2 sequences are MDHEN and SYDVKM. The CDR3 has 14 amino acids. V was clipped by 3 bases and J by 3 bases, with 9 bases between them.

The chain links TRBV29-1 to TRBJ2-7; D gene unclear. V lost 7 bases to trimming and J lost 7 bases, with 17 bases between them. The CDR3 has 12 amino acids. Per germline, CDR1 SQVTM and CDR2 ANQGSEA. CDR3 bases: TGCAGCGCCCTCGAGATGGTGGGTGAGCAGTACTTC. Its translation: CSALEMVGEQYF.

This clone has a handful of counts. The chain is built from TRBV5-4 and TRBJ1-4; no firm D call. There are 14 residues in the CDR3. Germline CDR1 and CDR2: SGHNT and YYREEE (reference sequence). Between the trimmed V and J ends, which lost 4 bases and 3 bases, there was a span of 10 bases. CDR3 protein: CASSGGRPNEKLFF. For the CDR3, the DNA is TGTGCCAGCAGCGGCGGGAGACCTAATGAAAAACTGTTTTTT. The full variable domain, its missing parts supplied by reference TRBV5-4 and TRBJ1-4, is ETGVTQSPTHLIKTRGQQVTLRCSSQSGHNTVSWYQQALGQGPQFIFQYYREEENGRGNFPPRFSGLQFPNYSSELNVNALELDDSALYLCASSGGRPNEKLFFGSGTQLSVL.

The V gene is TRBV3-1 (or the pseudogene TRBV3-2), the J gene TRBJ2-7; D may be TRBD1 (6 bases). The CDR3 covers 13 residues. Per the germline V gene, CDR1 is LGHDT and CDR2 is YNNKEL (reference sequence). Trimming cost V 1 base and J 4 bases, with 8 bases left between them. The CDR3 is CASSQGTAYEQYF. The CDR3 DNA reads TGTGCCAGCAGCCAAGGGACAGCGTACGAGCAGTACTTC.

This rearrangement joins TRBV5-1 to TRBJ1-1, with D possibly being TRBD1 (5 bases). This CDR3 contains 14 residues. V was trimmed by 4 bases and J by 1 base, leaving 11 bases between them. The germline V gene encodes CDR1 SGHRS and CDR2 YFSETQ. CDR3 amino acids: CASSPQTENTEAFF. The CDR3, as DNA: TGCGCCAGCAGCCCCCAGACAGAGAACACTGAAGCTTTCTTT.

This sequence joins TRBV5-1 and TRBJ2-3; no reliable D call. V lost 1 base to trimming and J lost 4 bases, with 7 bases between them. Germline V gene data show CDR1 as SGHRS and CDR2 as YFSETQ. This CDR3 contains 13 residues. The CDR3 loop reads CASSLWESDTQYF. The CDR3 bases are TGCGCCAGCAGCTTGTGGGAATCAGATACGCAGTATTTT.

The chain carries TRBV5-8 and TRBJ1-5; a weak D match, TRBD1 (6 bases). With 4 bases removed from V and 8 bases from J, the gap between germline ends came to 13 bases. CDR1 and CDR2 (germline): SGHTS, YDEGEE. The CDR3 is made up of 13 amino acids. CDR3 bases: TGTGCCAGCAGCCGACAGTGGACAGAGCCCCAGCATTTT. Translation: CASSRQWTEPQHF.

V usage is TRBV6-5 and J usage is TRBJ2-3, with D unclear. Trimming removed 6 bases at V and 7 bases at J, with 11 bases between. The CDR3 has 12 residues. Germline CDR1 reads MNHEY; CDR2 reads SVGAGI. CDR3 protein: CASRDSWYTQYF. Written as DNA, the CDR3 is TGTGCCAGCAGGGATAGCTGGTATACGCAGTATTTT.

This chain joins TRBV11-2 and TRBJ1-1; TRBD1 matches at 8 bases. This CDR3 has 15 residues. Germline loops: CDR1 SGHAT, CDR2 FQNNGV. V trimming: 4 bases; J trimming: 0 bases; junction bases outside the gene matches: 4. The CDR3 here is CASSWTGTMNTEAFF. The CDR3 DNA is TGTGCCAGCAGCTGGACAGGGACCATGAACACTGAAGCTTTCTTT.

This clone was picked up one time. The chain links TRBV18 to TRBJ1-4; tentative D call: TRBD1 (5 bases). This CDR3 has 15 residues. The V end lost 5 bases, the J end lost 7 bases, and 17 bases lay between the germline ends. CDR1 and CDR2 from the germline V gene are KGHSH and LQKENI. The CDR3: CASSSSGGTGEKLFF. The DNA for the CDR3 is TGTGCCAGCTCATCGTCCGGGGGTACGGGTGAAAAACTGTTTTTT.

This chain connects TRBV11-3 to TRBJ1-3; no definite D call. Trimming stripped 3 bases from V and 0 bases from J, with 6 bases between. In germline, CDR1 is SGHNT, CDR2 YENEEA. The CDR3 sequence is 14 residues long. This chain's CDR3 is CASSFGTSGNTIYF. The CDR3 DNA follows: TGTGCCAGCAGCTTCGGCACCTCTGGAAACACCATATATTTT.

In this sample, this clone turned up once. The rearrangement joins TRBV18 to TRBJ2-5; D not certain. V lost 5 bases to trimming and J lost 4 bases, with 11 bases between them. CDR3 length: 13 amino acids. Germline values: CDR1 KGHSH, CDR2 LQKENI. CDR3 protein: CASSFSQLETQYF. The CDR3 DNA is TGTGCCAGCTCATTTTCACAGCTAGAGACCCAGTACTTC.

This clone has just one count. The rearrangement uses TRBV11-2 and TRBJ1-4, with unresolved D. The CDR3 covers 15 residues. CDR1 SGHAT and CDR2 FQNNGV come from the germline V gene. V lost 5 bases and J lost 8, with 18 bases in between. This chain's CDR3 is CASSLQGTSSEKLFF. As DNA, the CDR3 is TGTGCCAGCAGCCTTCAAGGAACGTCCTCGGAAAAACTGTTTTTT.

The chain employs TRBV10-3 and TRBJ2-2, with TRBD1 identical over 8 bases. Germline CDR1 ENHRY, CDR2 SYGVKD. This CDR3 has 12 amino acids. V lost 5 bases to trimming and J lost 9 bases; unmatched junction nucleotides: 2. The CDR3 protein is CAISYRGWELFF. DNA of the CDR3: TGTGCCATCAGTTACAGGGGGTGGGAGCTGTTTTTT.

V usage is TRBV4-1 and J usage is TRBJ2-5; TRBD2 matches 9 bases. CDR1 is MGHRA and CDR2 is YSYEKL in the germline V gene. This CDR3 contains 15 residues. The junction had 3 bases not matched to a gene; V was cut back by 2 bases and J by 2 bases. Written as DNA, the CDR3 is TGCGCCAGCAGCCAAAGACTAGCGGAACAAGAGACCCAGTACTTC. Protein sequence: CASSQRLAEQETQYF.